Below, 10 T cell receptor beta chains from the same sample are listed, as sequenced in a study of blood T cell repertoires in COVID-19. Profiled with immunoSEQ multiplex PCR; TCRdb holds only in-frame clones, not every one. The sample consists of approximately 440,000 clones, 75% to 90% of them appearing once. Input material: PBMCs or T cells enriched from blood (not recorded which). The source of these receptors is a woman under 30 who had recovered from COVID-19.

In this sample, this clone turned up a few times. DNA of the CDR3: TGCGCCAGCAGCTTTGGAATACAGGGATCTGCTGGAAACACCATATATTTT. Translating gives CASSFGIQGSAGNTIYF. The chain couples TRBV5-1 to TRBJ1-3, with D perhaps matching TRBD1 (6 bases). Trimming left V 2 bases short and J 2 bases short, with 17 bases between. Germline V gene data show CDR1 as SGHRS and CDR2 as YFSETQ. This CDR3 has 17 residues.

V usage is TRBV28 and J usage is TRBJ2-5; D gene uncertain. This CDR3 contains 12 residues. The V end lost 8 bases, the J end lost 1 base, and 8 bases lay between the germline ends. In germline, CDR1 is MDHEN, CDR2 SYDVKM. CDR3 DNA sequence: TGTGCCAGCTCTACCCTCCAAGAGACCCAGTACTTC. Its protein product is CASSTLQETQYF.

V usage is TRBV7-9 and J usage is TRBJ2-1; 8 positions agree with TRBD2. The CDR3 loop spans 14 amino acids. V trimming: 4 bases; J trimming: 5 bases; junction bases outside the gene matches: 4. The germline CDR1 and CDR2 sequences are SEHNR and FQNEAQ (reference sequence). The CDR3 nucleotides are TGTGCCAGCAGCTCACCACTAGCGGACAATGAGCAGTTCTTC. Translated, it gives CASSSPLADNEQFF. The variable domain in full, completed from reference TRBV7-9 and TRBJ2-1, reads DTGVSQNPRHKITKRGQNVTFRCDPISEHNRLYWYRQTLGQGPEFLTYFQNEAQLEKSRLLSDRFSAERPKGSFSTLEIQRTEQGDSAMYLCASSSPLADNEQFFGPGTRLTVL.

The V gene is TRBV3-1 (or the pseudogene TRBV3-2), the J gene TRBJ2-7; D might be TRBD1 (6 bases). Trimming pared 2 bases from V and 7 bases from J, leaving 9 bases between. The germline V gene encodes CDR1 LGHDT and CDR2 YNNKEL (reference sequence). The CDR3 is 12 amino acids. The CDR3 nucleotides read TGTGCCAGCAGCCAATGGGGGCATGAGCAGTACTTC. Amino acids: CASSQWGHEQYF.

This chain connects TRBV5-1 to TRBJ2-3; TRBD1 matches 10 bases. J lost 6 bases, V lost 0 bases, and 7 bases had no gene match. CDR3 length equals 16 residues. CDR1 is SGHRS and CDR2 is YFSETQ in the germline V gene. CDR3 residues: CASSLGQGASQDTQYF. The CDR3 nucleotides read TGCGCCAGCAGCTTGGGACAGGGGGCCTCACAGGATACGCAGTATTTT.

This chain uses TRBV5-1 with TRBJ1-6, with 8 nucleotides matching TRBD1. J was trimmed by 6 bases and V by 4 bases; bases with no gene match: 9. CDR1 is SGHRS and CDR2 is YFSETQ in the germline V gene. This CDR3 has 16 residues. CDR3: CASSPGGAEPNSPLHF. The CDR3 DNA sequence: TGCGCCAGCAGCCCAGGGGGCGCTGAGCCTAATTCACCCCTCCACTTT.

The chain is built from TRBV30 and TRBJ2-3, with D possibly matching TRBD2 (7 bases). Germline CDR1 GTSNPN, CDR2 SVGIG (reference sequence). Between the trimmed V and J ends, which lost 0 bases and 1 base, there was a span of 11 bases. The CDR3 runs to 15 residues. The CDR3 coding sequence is TGTGCCTGGAGTGTAGGGGGGGAGGGCACAGATACGCAGTATTTT. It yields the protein CAWSVGGEGTDTQYF.

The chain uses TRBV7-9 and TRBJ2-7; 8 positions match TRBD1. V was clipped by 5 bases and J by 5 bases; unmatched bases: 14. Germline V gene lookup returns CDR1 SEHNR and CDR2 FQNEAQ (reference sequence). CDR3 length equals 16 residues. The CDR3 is CASSPGRDTGGDEQYF. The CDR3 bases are TGTGCCAGCAGCCCAGGTCGAGACACAGGGGGAGACGAGCAGTACTTC.

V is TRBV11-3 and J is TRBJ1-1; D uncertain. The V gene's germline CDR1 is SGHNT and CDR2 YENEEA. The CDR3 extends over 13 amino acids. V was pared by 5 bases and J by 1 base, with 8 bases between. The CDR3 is CASSADENTEAFF. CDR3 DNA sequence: TGTGCCAGCAGCGCGGATGAGAACACTGAAGCTTTCTTT.

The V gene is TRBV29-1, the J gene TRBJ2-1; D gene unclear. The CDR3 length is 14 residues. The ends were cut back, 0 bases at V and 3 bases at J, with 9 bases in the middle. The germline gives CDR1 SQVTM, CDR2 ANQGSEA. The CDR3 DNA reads TGCAGCGTTGAAGAGCAGACAAACTACAATGAGCAGTTCTTC. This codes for CSVEEQTNYNEQFF.